Listed below are T cell receptor beta chains from one sample, sequenced in a study of shared clonotypes between healthy human individuals. Some clones are missing from TCRdb's copy, which holds only in-frame ones; the method was immunoSEQ multiplex PCR. The sample consists of some 2.1 million clones, over 85% of them appearing once. The sample was naive CD8+ T cells from PBMCs. The receptors originated from a man between 18 and 29 years old in good health. Some clones in this sample may be carry-over from other donors' samples. CDR3s include the opening cysteine and the closing phenylalanine or tryptophan. The D gene is left open where the match is weak. Expanded clones are given a class, and other clones once, few, many or no size at all.

v_gene	abundance	j_gene	d_gene	CDR3aa	CDR3nt
TRBV10-3	NA	TRBJ2-3	TRBD1	CAIRGDRQRTDTQYF	TGTGCCATCAGAGGGGACAGACAACGCACAGATACGCAGTATTTT
TRBV19	NA	TRBJ2-7	TRBD2	CASSIGLAGDYSEQYF	TGTGCCAGTAGTATTGGACTAGCGGGAGATTATAGCGAGCAGTACTTC
TRBV29-1	NA	TRBJ1-1	NA	CSVESTEAFF	TGCAGCGTTGAGTCAACTGAAGCTTTCTTT
TRBV30	NA	TRBJ1-4	TRBD1	CAWSVRFIDTGGWEKLFF	TGTGCCTGGAGTGTACGATTTATTGATACAGGGGGCTGGGAAAAACTGTTTTTT
TRBV4-1	NA	TRBJ2-2	NA	CASARGETGELFF	TGCGCCAGCGCCCGTGGGGAAACCGGGGAGCTGTTTTTT
TRBV12-5	NA	TRBJ2-5	TRBD1	CASGLYGPTGGWYETQYF	TGTGCTAGTGGTTTGTATGGGCCGACAGGGGGCTGGTACGAGACCCAGTACTTC
TRBV11-1	NA	TRBJ2-7	NA	CASSLPGSGPYEQYF	TGTGCCAGCAGCTTGCCAGGGTCTGGCCCCTACGAGCAGTACTTC
TRBV27	NA	TRBJ2-7	TRBD2	CASSLSASSGAYEQYF	TGTGCCAGCAGTTTATCGGCCTCTAGCGGGGCTTACGAGCAGTACTTC
TRBV28	NA	TRBJ2-7	NA	CASSSRDIYSYEQYF	TGTGCCAGCAGTTCCCGGGATATATACTCCTACGAGCAGTACTTC
TRBV27	once	TRBJ1-5	NA	CASSLGVGNQPQHF	TGTGCCAGCAGTTTAGGGGTGGGCAATCAGCCCCAGCATTTT
TRBV5-1	NA	TRBJ2-7	NA	CASSFRGNVYEQYF	TGCGCCAGCAGCTTTAGGGGGAATGTCTACGAGCAGTACTTC
TRBV27	NA	TRBJ1-1	TRBD1	CASSFTGGLPEAFF	TGTGCCAGCAGTTTTACAGGGGGCCTTCCTGAAGCTTTCTTT
TRBV9	NA	TRBJ2-7	NA	CASSGRERAEQYF	TGTGCCAGCAGCGGACGGGAGAGGGCCGAGCAGTACTTC
TRBV27	NA	TRBJ2-1	NA	CASRFLADNEQFF	TGTGCCAGCAGGTTCTTAGCGGACAATGAGCAGTTCTTC
TRBV18	NA	TRBJ2-7	TRBD1	CASSLGQGGSYEQYF	TGTGCCAGCTCACTAGGACAGGGGGGCTCCTACGAGCAGTACTTC
TRBV19	NA	TRBJ2-1	TRBD1	CASRIRGDRGDEQFF	TGTGCCAGTAGGATTAGAGGGGACAGGGGCGATGAGCAGTTCTTC
TRBV2	NA	TRBJ2-2	NA	CASSEKGGRHTGELFF	TGTGCCAGCAGTGAAAAGGGGGGGCGTCACACCGGGGAGCTGTTTTTT
TRBV11-2	NA	TRBJ1-4	NA	CASSSRQEDATNEKLFF	TGTGCCAGCAGCTCAAGACAGGAGGATGCAACTAATGAAAAACTGTTTTTT
TRBV27	NA	TRBJ1-2	NA	CASSPTRGVYGYTF	TGTGCCAGCAGTCCGACCCGAGGAGTCTATGGCTACACCTTC
TRBV9	NA	TRBJ2-3	NA	CASSVAKSADTQYF	TGTGCCAGCAGCGTAGCGAAGAGCGCAGATACGCAGTATTTT
TRBV11-3	NA	TRBJ2-1	NA	CASSLGPGTGSNEQFF	TGTGCCAGCAGCTTAGGTCCCGGGACGGGGAGCAATGAGCAGTTCTTC
TRBV10-3	NA	TRBJ2-3	NA	CAISANTRQDTQYF	TGTGCCATCAGTGCGAATACTAGACAAGATACGCAGTATTTT
TRBV9	NA	TRBJ2-7	TRBD2	CASSAGLAGSNEQYF	TGTGCCAGCAGCGCCGGACTAGCGGGTTCAAACGAGCAGTACTTC
TRBV5-1	NA	TRBJ2-7	NA	CASSFGGQTSYEQYF	TGCGCCAGCAGCTTCGGGGGACAGACCTCCTACGAGCAGTACTTC
TRBV7-9	NA	TRBJ1-2	TRBD1	CASSSQPGTGRDYGYTF	TGTGCCAGCAGCTCCCAGCCCGGGACAGGGAGAGACTATGGCTACACCTTC
TRBV2	once	TRBJ1-5	NA	CASTPPNSNQPQHF	TGTGCCAGCACGCCCCCTAATTCCAATCAGCCCCAGCATTTT